These 5 T cell receptor beta chains came from one sample sequenced in a study of shared clonotypes between healthy human individuals. TCRdb's table, derived via immunoSEQ multiplex PCR, lists solely in-frame clones and lacks some. The data contain roughly 120,000 clones, around 71% of them singletons. The sequenced sample consisted of memory CD8+ T cells sorted from blood. Regarding subset: CD45RO+ cells pooled with CCR7-negative TemRA cells. The source is a woman in her twenties or thirties in good health.

The genes are TRBV21-1 and TRBJ2-1; no check of the table's D call, TRBD2, against the DNA was made. TRBV21-1 is marked as a pseudogene. The CDR3 loop spans 17 amino acids. As DNA, the CDR3 is TGTGCCAGCAGCTTAGATATAGCTACACATTCCGACAATGAGCAGTTCTTC. As protein: CASSLDIATHSDNEQFF.

The chain joins TRBV7-9 to TRBJ1-4, with 10 nucleotides matching TRBD1. This CDR3 has 15 amino acids. V shed 6 bases, J shed 7 bases, and the junction held 8 bases outside the gene matches. CDR1 is SEHNR and CDR2 is FQNEAQ in the germline V gene (reference sequence). The chain's CDR3 is CASRSGTGVFEKLFF. The CDR3 region has the DNA TGTGCCAGCAGGTCCGGGACAGGGGTATTTGAAAAACTGTTTTTT. Based on the CDR3 plus reference TRBV7-9 and TRBJ1-4, the full variable domain is DTGVSQNPRHKITKRGQNVTFRCDPISEHNRLYWYRQTLGQGPEFLTYFQNEAQLEKSRLLSDRFSAERPKGSFSTLEIQRTEQGDSAMYLCASRSGTGVFEKLFFGSGTQLSVL.

The chain recombines TRBV7-9 with TRBJ2-7, with D uncertain. This CDR3 is built from 16 residues. Per the germline V gene, CDR1 is SEHNR and CDR2 is FQNEAQ (reference sequence). The ends were cut back, 5 bases at V and 2 bases at J, with 19 bases in the middle. This chain's CDR3 is CASSPAPARGTYEQYF. In nucleotides, the CDR3 is TGTGCCAGCAGCCCAGCCCCAGCTCGTGGGACCTACGAGCAGTACTTC.

The V and J genes are TRBV27 and TRBJ2-7; D remains ambiguous. The CDR3 runs 13 residues. V was pared by 3 bases and J by 3 bases, with 9 bases between. CDR1 and CDR2 from the germline V gene are MNHEY and SMNVEV (reference sequence). Written as DNA, the CDR3 is TGTGCCAGCAGTTTCGGTCTCTACTACGAGCAGTACTTC. It translates to CASSFGLYYEQYF.

The rearrangement links TRBV6-6 to TRBJ1-1; D is ambiguous. Germline V gives CDR1 MNHNY, CDR2 SVGAGI (reference sequence). The CDR3 loop spans 15 amino acids. The ends were cut back, 5 bases at V and 0 bases at J, with 13 bases in the middle. The chain's CDR3 is CASSTDQAVNTEAFF. The CDR3 DNA reads TGTGCCAGCAGTACGGACCAAGCGGTGAACACTGAAGCTTTCTTT.